In this sample, the clone carrying this T cell receptor beta chain turned up a few times. This record belongs to a study of T-cell reconstitution after alpha-beta-depleted transplantation in children. Unique molecular identifiers were used in preparing the TCRbeta library. TCRdb processed the PCR reads anew with MiXCR; each CDR3 protein has one entry. In the table there are some 550,000 distinct CDR3 sequences, around 19% of which are singletons. The sample here was PBMCs from the stem cell graft donor, taken from the stem cell graft. The receptor's source is a human donor who donated a stem cell graft to a child with acute lymphoblastic leukemia.

The CDR3 is CAWSVNGGSENEQFF. The DNA for the CDR3 is TGTGCCTGGAGTGTTAACGGCGGGAGCGAGAATGAGCAGTTCTTC. The chain recombines TRBV30 with TRBJ2-1; 7 bases map to TRBD2. This CDR3 is 15 amino acids long. Trimming took 0 bases from V and 7 from J; bases not matched to a gene: 9. The germline gives CDR1 GTSNPN, CDR2 SVGIG (reference sequence).